What follows are 9 T cell receptor beta chains derived from one specimen sequenced in a study of blood T cell repertoires in COVID-19. Using immunoSEQ multiplex PCR, the repertoire was profiled, and TCRdb retains in-frame clones only, with some absent. Among about 400,000 clones listed, roughly 85% were seen once. Sample: peripheral blood. The receptor source for this set is a woman in her twenties or thirties with active or convalescent COVID-19.

The chain carries TRBV2 and TRBJ2-1, with D possibly being TRBD2 (6 bases). This CDR3 has 17 residues. Trimming left V 4 bases short and J 4 bases short, with 20 bases between. Germline V gives CDR1 SNHLY, CDR2 FYNNEI. The CDR3 DNA reads as TGTGCCAGCAGTGTCGGGGGACGCCTCAAGGGTTACAATGAGCAGTTCTTC. Its protein is CASSVGGRLKGYNEQFF. The full variable domain, with the rest looked up from reference TRBV2 and TRBJ2-1, is EPEVTQTPSHQVTQMGQEVILRCVPISNHLYFYWYRQILGQKVEFLVSFYNNEISEKSEIFDDQFSVERPDGSNFTLKIRSTKLEDSAMYFCASSVGGRLKGYNEQFFGPGTRLTVL.

The chain couples TRBV6-5 to TRBJ1-3, with TRBD1 matching 9 bases. The ends lost 6 bases at V and 7 bases at J; junction bases unmatched: 7. Germline-derived CDR1 and CDR2 are MNHEY and SVGAGI. The CDR3 totals 14 residues. This CDR3 is CASSQGTGWNTIYF. CDR3 DNA: TGTGCCAGCAGCCAGGGGACAGGGTGGAACACCATATATTTT.

The sample holds many counts of this clone. The sample contains more than one DNA sequence encoding this CDR3. DNA for the CDR3: TGTGCCAGCAGTGACCGGGGCACCGGGGAGCTGTTTTTT. It codes for CASSDRGTGELFF. The chain links TRBV6-4 to TRBJ2-2; TRBD2 might be the D (5 bases). Deletions cut 2 bases from V and 4 bases from J, with 5 bases between. Per germline, CDR1 MRHNA and CDR2 SNTAGT. The CDR3 covers 13 residues.

The chain carries TRBV4-1 and TRBJ1-5, with a tentative D call TRBD1 (6 bases). Trimming cost V 4 bases and J 0 bases, with 19 bases left between them. In germline, CDR1 is MGHRA, CDR2 YSYEKL. The CDR3 runs 18 residues. The CDR3 sequence is CASSPVAGARYSNQPQHF. CDR3 nucleotide sequence: TGCGCCAGCAGCCCGGTGGCAGGGGCCAGATATAGCAATCAGCCCCAGCATTTT.

The V call is TRBV6-5, the J call TRBJ2-7; D might be TRBD1 (6 bases). In germline, CDR1 is MNHEY, CDR2 SVGAGI. The length of the CDR3 is 12 residues. V lost 7 bases to trimming and J lost 4 bases, with 11 bases between them. The CDR3 here is CASTMDRYEQYF. DNA of the CDR3: TGTGCCAGCACCATGGACAGATACGAGCAGTACTTC.

The chain is built from TRBV18 and TRBJ1-5, with unresolved D. Per germline, CDR1 KGHSH and CDR2 LQKENI. This CDR3 contains 14 residues. Trimming took off 4 bases at V and 0 bases at J, with 7 bases between the two ends. The CDR3 DNA reads as TGTGCCAGCTCACTCGCGGATAGCAATCAGCCCCAGCATTTT. Protein sequence: CASSLADSNQPQHF.

The chain couples TRBV5-1 to TRBJ1-1, with a tentative D call TRBD1 (5 bases). This CDR3 contains 14 residues. From germline, CDR1 is SGHRS and CDR2 YFSETQ. V was shortened by 0 bases and J by 5 bases, with 11 bases between the two germline ends. CDR3 amino acids: CASSLAGLGTEAFF. The CDR3 DNA reads as TGCGCCAGCAGCTTGGCAGGGCTGGGAACTGAAGCTTTCTTT.

The chain has TRBV7-2 and TRBJ2-7; D is possibly TRBD2 (6 bases). The V and J ends lost 1 base and 5 bases respectively, with 12 bases between them. CDR3 length: 14 residues. Per the germline V gene, CDR1 is SGHTA and CDR2 is FQGNSA. DNA of the CDR3: TGTGCCAGCAGCTTAGTTGCCGGGAGCAACGAGCAGTACTTC. Protein product: CASSLVAGSNEQYF.

The rearrangement joins TRBV6-1 to TRBJ1-5; weak D call: TRBD1 (6 bases). The CDR3 sequence is 14 residues long. CDR1 and CDR2 (germline): MNHNS, SASEGT. With 3 bases removed from V and 7 bases from J, the gap between germline ends came to 13 bases. The CDR3 here is CASSDPFRGQPQHF. The CDR3, as DNA: TGTGCCAGCAGTGACCCCTTCAGGGGCCAGCCCCAGCATTTT.